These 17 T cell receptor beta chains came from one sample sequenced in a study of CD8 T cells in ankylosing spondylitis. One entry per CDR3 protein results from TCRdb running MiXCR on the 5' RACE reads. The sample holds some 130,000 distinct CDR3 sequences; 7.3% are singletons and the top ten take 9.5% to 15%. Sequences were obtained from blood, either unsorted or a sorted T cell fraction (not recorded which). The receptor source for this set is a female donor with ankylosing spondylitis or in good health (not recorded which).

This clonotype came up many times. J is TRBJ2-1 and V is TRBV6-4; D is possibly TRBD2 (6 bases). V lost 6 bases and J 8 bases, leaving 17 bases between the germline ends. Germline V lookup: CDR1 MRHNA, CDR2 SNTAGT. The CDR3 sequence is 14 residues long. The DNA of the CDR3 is TGTGCCAGCAGGAGGGCAGCTGCTAGCGATGAGCAGTTCTTC. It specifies CASRRAAASDEQFF.

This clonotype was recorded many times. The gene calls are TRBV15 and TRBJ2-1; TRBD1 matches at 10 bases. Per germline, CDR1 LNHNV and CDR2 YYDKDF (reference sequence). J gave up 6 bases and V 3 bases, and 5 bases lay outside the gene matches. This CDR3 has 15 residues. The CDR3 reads CATSSRGTGVNEQFF. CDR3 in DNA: TGTGCCACCAGCAGCCGTGGGACAGGGGTCAATGAGCAGTTCTTC.

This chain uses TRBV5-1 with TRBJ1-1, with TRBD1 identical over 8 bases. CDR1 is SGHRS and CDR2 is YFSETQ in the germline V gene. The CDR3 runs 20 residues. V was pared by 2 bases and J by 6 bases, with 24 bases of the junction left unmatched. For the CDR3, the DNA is TGCGCCAGCAGCTTCACCTCAACCGGGACAGGCAGGGGACCCCACCCTGAAGCTTTCTTT. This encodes CASSFTSTGTGRGPHPEAFF.

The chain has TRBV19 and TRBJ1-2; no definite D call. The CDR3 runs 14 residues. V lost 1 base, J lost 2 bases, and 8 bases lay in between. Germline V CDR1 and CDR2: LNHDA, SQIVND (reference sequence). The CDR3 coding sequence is TGTGCCAGTAGTATAGGAGTCGGAAACTATGGCTACACCTTC. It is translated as CASSIGVGNYGYTF.

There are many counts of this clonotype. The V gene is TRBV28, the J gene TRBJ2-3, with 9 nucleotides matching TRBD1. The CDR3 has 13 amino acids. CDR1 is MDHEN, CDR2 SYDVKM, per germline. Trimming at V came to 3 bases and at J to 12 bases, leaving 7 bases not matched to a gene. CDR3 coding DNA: TGTGCCAGCAGTTTTACGGGACAGGGAAAACAGTATTTT. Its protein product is CASSFTGQGKQYF.

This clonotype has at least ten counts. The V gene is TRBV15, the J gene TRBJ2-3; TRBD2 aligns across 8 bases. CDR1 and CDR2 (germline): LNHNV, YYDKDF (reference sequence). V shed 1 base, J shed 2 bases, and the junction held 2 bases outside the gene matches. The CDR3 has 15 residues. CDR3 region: CATSRAAGATDTQYF. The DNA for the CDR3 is TGTGCCACCAGCAGAGCAGCGGGGGCCACAGATACGCAGTATTTT.

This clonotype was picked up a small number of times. CDR3 region: CASTPIGRGLSGELFF. The DNA for the CDR3 is TGTGCCAGCACCCCTATCGGCAGGGGGTTGTCCGGGGAGCTGTTTTTT. J is TRBJ2-2 and V is TRBV7-2, with 7 bases identical to TRBD1. CDR3 length equals 16 residues. The germline CDR1 and CDR2 sequences are SGHTA and FQGNSA. The V gene end was trimmed by 7 bases and the J gene end by 6 bases; junction bases not matched to a gene: 14.

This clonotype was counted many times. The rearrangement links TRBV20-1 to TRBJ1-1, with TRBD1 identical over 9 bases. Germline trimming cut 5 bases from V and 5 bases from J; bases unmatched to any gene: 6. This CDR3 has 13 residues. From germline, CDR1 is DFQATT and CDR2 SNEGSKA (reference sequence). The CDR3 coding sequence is TGCAGTGCTGGGACAGGGATTTGGACTGAAGCTTTCTTT. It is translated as CSAGTGIWTEAFF.

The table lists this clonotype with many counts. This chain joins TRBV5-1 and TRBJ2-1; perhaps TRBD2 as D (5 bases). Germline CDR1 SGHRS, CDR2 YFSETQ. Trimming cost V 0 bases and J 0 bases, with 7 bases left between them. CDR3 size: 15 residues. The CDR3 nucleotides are TGCGCCAGCAGCTTGGACGGGGTCTCCTACAATGAGCAGTTCTTC. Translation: CASSLDGVSYNEQFF.

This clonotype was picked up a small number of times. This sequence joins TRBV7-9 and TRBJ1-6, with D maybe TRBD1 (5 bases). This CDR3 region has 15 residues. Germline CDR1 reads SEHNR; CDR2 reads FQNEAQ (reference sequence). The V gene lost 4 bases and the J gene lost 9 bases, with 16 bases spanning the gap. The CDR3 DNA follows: TGTGCCAGCAGCTACCCGGGGCCCGCGGGTTCACCCCTCCACTTT. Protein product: CASSYPGPAGSPLHF.

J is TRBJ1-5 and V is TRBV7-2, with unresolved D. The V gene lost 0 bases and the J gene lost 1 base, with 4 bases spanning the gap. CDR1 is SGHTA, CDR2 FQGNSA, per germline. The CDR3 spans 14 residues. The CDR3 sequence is CASSLALSNQPQHF. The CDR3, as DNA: TGTGCCAGCAGCTTAGCGCTGAGCAATCAGCCCCAGCATTTT.

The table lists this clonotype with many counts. The CDR3: CASSQETLGSEQFF. CDR3 nucleotide sequence: TGTGCCAGCAGCCAAGAAACCCTAGGGTCTGAGCAGTTCTTC. This chain connects TRBV4-2 to TRBJ2-1; no clear D gene. Germline V lookup: CDR1 LGHNA, CDR2 YNFKEQ. CDR3 length: 14 residues. V was clipped by 0 bases and J by 9 bases, with 12 bases between them.

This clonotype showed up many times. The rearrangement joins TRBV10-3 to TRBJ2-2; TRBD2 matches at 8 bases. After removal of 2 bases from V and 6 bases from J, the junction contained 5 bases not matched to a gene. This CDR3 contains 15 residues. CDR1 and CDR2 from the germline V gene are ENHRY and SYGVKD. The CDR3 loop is CAISEAGTRSGELFF. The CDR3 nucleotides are TGTGCCATCAGTGAGGCCGGGACTAGATCCGGGGAGCTGTTTTTT.

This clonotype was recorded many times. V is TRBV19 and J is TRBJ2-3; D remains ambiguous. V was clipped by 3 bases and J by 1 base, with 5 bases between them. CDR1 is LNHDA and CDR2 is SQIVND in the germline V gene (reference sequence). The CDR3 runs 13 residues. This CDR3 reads CASSIGGTDTQYF. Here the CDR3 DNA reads TGTGCCAGTAGTATTGGGGGCACAGATACGCAGTATTTT.

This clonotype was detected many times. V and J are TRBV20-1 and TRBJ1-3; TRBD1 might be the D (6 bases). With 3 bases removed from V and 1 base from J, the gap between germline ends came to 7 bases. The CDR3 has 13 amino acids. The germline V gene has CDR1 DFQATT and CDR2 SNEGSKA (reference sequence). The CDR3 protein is CSARGASGNTIYF. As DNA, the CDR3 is TGCAGTGCTAGGGGGGCATCTGGAAACACCATATATTTT.

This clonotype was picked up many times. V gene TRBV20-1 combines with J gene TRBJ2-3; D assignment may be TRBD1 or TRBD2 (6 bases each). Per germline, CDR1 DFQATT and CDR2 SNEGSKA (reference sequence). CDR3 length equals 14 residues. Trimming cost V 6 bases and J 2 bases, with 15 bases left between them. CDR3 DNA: TGCAGTGCACAGGGCGGGGCCCTCACAGATACGCAGTATTTT. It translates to CSAQGGALTDTQYF.

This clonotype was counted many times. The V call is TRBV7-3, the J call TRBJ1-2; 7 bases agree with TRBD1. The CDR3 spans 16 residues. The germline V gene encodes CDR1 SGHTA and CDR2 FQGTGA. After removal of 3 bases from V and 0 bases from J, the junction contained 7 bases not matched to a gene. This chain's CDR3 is CASSFGTATSNYGYTF. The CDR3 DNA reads TGTGCCAGCAGCTTCGGGACAGCTACTTCTAACTATGGCTACACCTTC. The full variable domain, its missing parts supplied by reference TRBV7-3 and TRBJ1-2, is GAGVSQTPSNKVTEKGKYVELRCDPISGHTALYWYRQSLGQGPEFLIYFQGTGAADDSGLPNDRFFAVRPEGSVSTLKIQRTERGDSAVYLCASSFGTATSNYGYTFGSGTRLTVV.